A selection of T cell receptor beta chains follows, all from one sample in a study of cytomegalovirus exposure and HLA in healthy donors. Assay used: immunoSEQ multiplex PCR; TCRdb lists only in-frame clones, some missing. The sample yields about 84,000 clones, approximately 91% seen once. Sequencing used PBMCs. The receptor source for this set is a man aged 25 to 40 in good health and CMV-seronegative. The CDR3 runs from the conserved cysteine through the conserved F or W. D genes are given only for firm matches. Clone size is shown for a subset of rows, as once, few, many or a class of expanded clone.

TRBJ1-1 once 14 TRBV4-1 . CASSRQGKNTEAFF TGCGCCAGCAGCCGGCAGGGCAAAAACACTGAAGCTTTCTTT
TRBJ1-6 . 15 TRBV6-5 TRBD1 CASSYEDREDSPLHF TGTGCCAGCAGTTATGAGGACAGGGAAGACTCACCCCTCCACTTT
TRBJ1-1 . 15 TRBV6-1 . CASSEGLVSNTEAFF TGTGCCAGCAGTGAGGGCCTGGTCTCGAACACTGAAGCTTTCTTT
TRBJ2-7 . 12 TRBV19 TRBD1 CASSIGDSEQYF TGTGCCAGTAGTATAGGGGACAGCGAGCAGTACTTC
TRBJ1-2 . 17 TRBV28 TRBD1 CASSLSTLQGVSYGYTF TGTGCCAGCAGTTTATCGACCCTACAGGGGGTAAGCTATGGCTACACCTTC
TRBJ1-4 . 13 TRBV18 . CASSRDSNEKLFF TGTGCCAGCTCACGTGACAGTAATGAAAAACTGTTTTTT
TRBJ1-1 . 14 TRBV7-3 . CASSLTDSYTEAFF TGTGCCAGCAGCTTAACGGACAGTTACACTGAAGCTTTCTTT
TRBJ1-2 . 18 TRBV28 TRBD1 CASSQDRGRRPFLYGYTF TGTGCCAGCAGTCAAGACAGGGGGCGGAGACCATTTCTCTATGGCTACACCTTC
TRBJ2-1 . 14 TRBV5-6 . CASSFLDRYNEQFF TGTGCCAGCAGCTTCCTGGACAGATACAATGAGCAGTTCTTC
TRBJ2-7 once 16 TRBV7-2 TRBD2 CASSVQGLAYTYEQYF TGTGCCAGCAGCGTACAGGGACTAGCGTATACCTACGAGCAGTACTTC
TRBJ2-7 once 15 TRBV15 . CATSRDVTSSYEQYF TGTGCCACCAGCAGAGATGTCACCAGCTCCTACGAGCAGTACTTC
TRBJ1-6 . 18 TRBV6-1 . CASSDFEKRRRYNSPLHF TGTGCCAGCAGTGACTTTGAAAAACGCAGGAGGTATAATTCACCCCTCCACTTT
TRBJ1-3 . 17 TRBV23-1 . CASSQSCEGHPGYTIYF TGCGCCAGCAGTCAATCTTGTGAGGGACACCCGGGTTACACCATATATTTT
TRBJ2-3 once 11 TRBV2 . CASYSTDTQYF TGTGCCAGCTACTCCACAGATACGCAGTATTTT
TRBJ2-2 . 16 TRBV5-4 TRBD1 CASSYKPGQGSGELFF TGTGCCAGCAGCTATAAACCGGGACAGGGGAGCGGGGAGCTGTTTTTT
TRBJ1-2 . 15 TRBV12-5 . CASGLVSEGRGGYTF TGTGCTAGTGGTTTGGTTTCCGAGGGCCGCGGAGGCTACACCTTC
TRBJ2-3 . 16 TRBV27 . CASSTLRRAPTDTQYF TGTGCCAGCAGCACTCTCCGTCGCGCCCCCACAGATACGCAGTATTTT
TRBJ1-2 . 13 TRBV25-1 . CASSDDRSYGYTF TGTGCCAGCAGCGACGACAGGTCCTATGGCTACACCTTC
TRBJ2-7 once 14 TRBV2 . CASSDSGDRYEQYF TGTGCCAGCAGTGATTCGGGGGACCGCTACGAGCAGTACTTC
TRBJ2-2 once 17 TRBV18 TRBD1 CASSPQGQGSRPGELFF TGTGCCAGCTCACCACAGGGACAGGGTTCCCGCCCCGGGGAGCTGTTTTTT
TRBJ1-5 . 16 TRBV6-4 TRBD1 CASSRGFRDRGRPQHF TGTGCCAGCAGCCGAGGGTTCCGGGACAGGGGTCGGCCCCAGCATTTT
TRBJ1-6 . 17 TRBV5-4 TRBD1 CASSYNRQGYYNSPLHF TGTGCCAGCAGCTATAACCGACAGGGCTACTATAATTCACCCCTCCACTTT
TRBJ2-7 . 13 TRBV19 TRBD1 CASSKGQGNEQYF TGTGCCAGTAGTAAAGGACAGGGGAACGAGCAGTACTTC
TRBJ2-3 . 17 TRBV4-2 TRBD2 CASSQPGTSGSTDTQYF TGTGCCAGCAGCCAACCCGGGACTAGCGGGAGCACAGATACGCAGTATTTT
TRBJ2-1 . 14 TRBV5-6 . CASSLTRGYNEQFF TGTGCCAGCAGCTTGACCCGGGGTTACAATGAGCAGTTCTTC
TRBJ2-7 once 13 TRBV5-1 TRBD1 CASSWDSSYEQYF TGCGCCAGCAGCTGGGACAGTTCCTACGAGCAGTACTTC
TRBJ1-4 . 15 TRBV2 TRBD1 CASNQLGTGVEKLFF TGTGCCAGCAATCAGTTGGGGACAGGGGTTGAAAAACTGTTTTTT
TRBJ1-4 . 15 TRBV6-6 TRBD1 CASRVPGQGFEKLFF TGTGCCAGCAGGGTACCGGGACAGGGCTTTGAAAAACTGTTTTTT
TRBJ2-3 . 15 TRBV28 TRBD1 CASSQPGQGTDTQYF TGTGCCAGCAGTCAACCGGGACAGGGCACAGATACGCAGTATTTT
TRBJ1-2 . 14 TRBV27 . CASSPSGGSYGYTF TGTGCCAGCAGTCCCTCGGGAGGGTCCTATGGCTACACCTTC
TRBJ2-2 once 16 TRBV6-1 TRBD2 CASSGLAGVNTGELFF TGTGCCAGCAGTGGTTTAGCGGGAGTCAACACCGGGGAGCTGTTTTTT
TRBJ1-5 . 13 TRBV15 . CATSSGGSEPQHF TGTGCCACCAGCAGTGGAGGGTCCGAGCCCCAGCATTTT
TRBJ1-1 . 14 TRBV29-1 TRBD1 CSARQGGYGTEAFF TGCAGCGCCCGACAGGGGGGGTACGGCACTGAAGCTTTCTTT
TRBJ2-7 . 16 TRBV29-1 TRBD1 CSVEGNSGQGFYEQYF TGCAGCGTTGAAGGAAACTCGGGACAGGGGTTTTACGAGCAGTACTTC
TRBJ2-7 once 16 TRBV5-6 . CASSLVQVRSTYEQYF TGTGCCAGCAGCTTGGTCCAGGTCAGGTCAACCTACGAGCAGTACTTC
TRBJ1-2 . 14 TRBV5-1 TRBD1 CASSLAGTVSGYTF TGCGCCAGCAGCTTGGCGGGGACAGTAAGTGGCTACACCTTC
TRBJ2-2 . 16 TRBV6-4 TRBD2 CASSEASGGEAGELFF TGTGCCAGCAGTGAAGCTAGCGGGGGAGAGGCCGGGGAGCTGTTTTTT
TRBJ2-1 . 14 TRBV6-1 TRBD2 CASSVSGGYNEQFF TGTGCCAGCAGTGTTAGCGGGGGCTACAATGAGCAGTTCTTC
TRBJ1-2 . 14 TRBV6-5 TRBD1 CASSYLQGEYGYTF TGTGCCAGCAGTTATTTACAGGGGGAGTATGGCTACACCTTC
TRBJ2-6 once 14 TRBV30 . CASSGQISANVLTF TGTGCCTCAAGCGGACAGATCTCGGCCAACGTCCTGACTTTC
TRBJ2-4 . 18 TRBV11-2 TRBD2 CASSGRAGLDLAKNIQYF TGTGCCAGCAGCGGGCGGGCAGGACTAGATCTAGCCAAAAACATTCAGTACTTC
TRBJ2-1 . 16 TRBV10-2 TRBD2 CASSLRAGPPQDEQFF TGCGCCAGCAGTCTAAGAGCGGGACCCCCCCAGGATGAGCAGTTCTTC
TRBJ2-2 once 15 TRBV25-1 TRBD1 CASSEGTANTGELFF TGTGCCAGCAGTGAGGGGACAGCTAACACCGGGGAGCTGTTTTTT
TRBJ2-1 . 16 TRBV11-3 TRBD2 CASSVIAGLSYNEQFF TGTGCCAGCAGCGTGATAGCGGGTTTATCCTACAATGAGCAGTTCTTC
TRBJ2-1 . 14 TRBV2 . CASSVRDWGDEQFF TGTGCCAGCAGTGTACGAGACTGGGGCGATGAGCAGTTCTTC
TRBJ1-5 . 16 TRBV19 . CASSIARVGGGQPQHF TGTGCCAGTAGTATAGCCCGGGTCGGGGGGGGTCAGCCCCAGCATTTT
TRBJ2-1 . 15 TRBV28 . CASTKRRTHRNEQFF TGTGCCAGCACTAAAAGGAGGACTCACCGCAATGAGCAGTTCTTC
TRBJ2-2 . 15 TRBV5-1 . CASSVGASNTGELFF TGCGCCAGCAGCGTGGGGGCGTCGAACACCGGGGAGCTGTTTTTT